There are many counts of the clone carrying this TCR beta chain. Its antigen remains unknown. These data originate in a study of neurological immune-mediated disorders. Study-wide results and limits: In HTLV-1-associated myelopathy, TCR clonal expansion was greatest, and in multiple sclerosis it was least, below healthy controls.

Time point specified: longitudinal time-point 1 (baseline). Source material was 2 million unsorted PBMCs, stored at -80 °C in RNAlater. TCRdb reanalysed the 5' RACE reads using MiXCR and keeps one entry per CDR3 protein. This sample has approximately 70,000 distinct CDR3 sequences; about a tenth occur once, and the top ten carry 8.5% to 10%. Germline CDR1 MRHNA, CDR2 SNTAGT. The CDR3 is 14 residues long. Trimming removed 2 bases at V and 2 bases at J, with 4 bases between. V usage is TRBV6-4 and J usage is TRBJ2-6; D is unclear. Sequencing was performed on PBMCs. The sequence derives from a man aged 30-40 years in good health. The CDR3 sequence is CASSDRAGANVLTF. In nucleotides, the CDR3 is TGTGCCAGCAGTGACAGGGCTGGGGCCAACGTCCTGACTTTC.